This T cell receptor (beta chain) is drawn from a study of T cells in Graves' hyperthyroidism and ophthalmopathy. Study-wide results and caveats: In simple terms, a model built on 13 V-J features told ophthalmopathy apart from stable hyperthyroidism.

Participants, patients aged 18 to 65, had newly diagnosed hyperthyroidism with a duration under 2 months. Together with thyroid ultrasound, orbital computed tomography, serum thyroxine and TRAb, clinical symptoms were used for diagnoses. Fresh peripheral blood, about 10 ml of it, supplied the PBMCs. Amplification of TCR beta CDR3 regions was performed using RNA transcripts as template. Using the HTBI primer set, a first-round RT-PCR was run on the TCR CDR3. TCRdb fed the multiplex PCR reads into MiXCR, producing one record per CDR3 protein. The sample lists around 350,000 distinct CDR3 sequences; about 18% were seen once. This clonotype was observed many times. Its antigen is not known. The ends were cut back, 2 bases at V and 2 bases at J, with 10 bases in the middle. In germline, CDR1 is MNHEY, CDR2 SMNVEV (reference sequence). The CDR3 extends over 14 amino acids.

This sequence joins TRBV27 and TRBJ2-7; D may be TRBD1 (6 bases). Material for sequencing was blood. The TCR sequence derives from a woman aged 30 to 39 with Graves' hyperthyroidism that later progressed to Graves' ophthalmopathy. CDR3 loop: CASSLGAGAYEQYF. In DNA, the CDR3 is TGTGCCAGCAGTTTAGGGGCAGGGGCCTACGAGCAGTACTTC.